This T cell receptor (beta chain) was obtained from a study of identifying expanded T cells in peripheral blood. Study-level results: Differentially abundant clones: approximately 1.3 between replicates, 16.4 at roughly 15 days, approximately 18 at four. Across healthy donors, higher total template counts meant significantly greater roughly 2-week count variance.

The CDR3 runs to 13 residues. Trimming took off 10 bases at V and 6 bases at J, with 15 bases between the two ends. Germline assignment: CDR1 MNHEY and CDR2 SVGAGI. Notes on this clone: The target antigen is unknown.

TCRdb's copy holds only in-frame clones and misses some; the assay was immunoSEQ multiplex PCR. The data contain fewer than 60,000 clones, roughly 82% of them seen just once; the ten biggest clones take up around 13%. The sample consisted of blood. This clonotype was sampled from a person between 18 and 75 years old in good health. This chain connects TRBV6-5 to TRBJ2-2; D unresolved. CDR3 amino acids: CATALYGSGELFF. The CDR3 DNA follows: TGTGCCACAGCTCTGTATGGTTCCGGGGAGCTGTTTTTT.